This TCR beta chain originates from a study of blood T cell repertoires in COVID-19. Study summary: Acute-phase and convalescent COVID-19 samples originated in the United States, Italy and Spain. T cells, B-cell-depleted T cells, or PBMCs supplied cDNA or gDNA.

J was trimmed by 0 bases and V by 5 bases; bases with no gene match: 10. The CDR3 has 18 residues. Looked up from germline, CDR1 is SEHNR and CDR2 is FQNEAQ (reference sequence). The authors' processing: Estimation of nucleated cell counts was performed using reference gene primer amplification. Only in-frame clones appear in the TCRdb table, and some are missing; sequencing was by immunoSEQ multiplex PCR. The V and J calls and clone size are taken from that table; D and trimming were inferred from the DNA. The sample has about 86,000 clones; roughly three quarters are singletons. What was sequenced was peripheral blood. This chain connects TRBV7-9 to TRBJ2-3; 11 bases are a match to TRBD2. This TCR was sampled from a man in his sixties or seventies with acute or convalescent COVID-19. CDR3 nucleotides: TGTGCCAGCAGCCCCCCCGCTAGCGGGGGGCCTAGCACAGATACGCAGTATTTT. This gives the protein CASSPPASGGPSTDTQYF.